The rows below give T cell receptor beta chains drawn from one sample of a study of T-cell memory formation after mild COVID-19. A single record per CDR3 protein comes from TCRdb applying MiXCR to the 5' RACE reads. The data show hundreds of thousands of distinct CDR3 sequences, around 16% seen once. Sequencing used PBMCs or a T cell subset sorted from them (not recorded which). The source of these receptors is a man younger than 35 who had mild COVID-19 (a few samples of this study predate the infection). Cell type and time point are not known. Both conserved end residues are part of each CDR3. D genes are given only for firm matches. Clone size, where shown, is once, few, many, or a class for clones that have expanded.

V,J,size,D,DNA,CDR3
TRBV27,TRBJ1-2,few,TRBD1,TGTGCCAGCAGTTCCCTCTCCGGAGGGACAGGGGCCTATGGCTACACCTTC,CASSSLSGGTGAYGYTF
TRBV5-1,TRBJ1-3,-,-,TGCGCCAGTCGGGCCATGGACACCATATATTTT,CASRAMDTIYF
TRBV11-1,TRBJ2-7,-,-,TGTGCCAGCAGCGGACTCGTAGGAGGTAGCTACGAGCAGTACTTC,CASSGLVGGSYEQYF
TRBV23-1,TRBJ2-5,few,-,TGCGCCCTACTGTCGAGAGGCCAAGAGACCCAGTACTTC,CALLSRGQETQYF
TRBV11-2,TRBJ2-5,-,-,TGTGCCAGCAGCTTGGACACGGCGGAGACCCAGTACTTC,CASSLDTAETQYF
TRBV29-1,TRBJ1-2,-,TRBD1,TGCAGCGTTGCTCCGGGACAGGGGAATGGCTACACCTTC,CSVAPGQGNGYTF
TRBV7-6,TRBJ1-3,few,-,TGTGCCAGCAGCTTACCTGGAAACACCATATATTTT,CASSLPGNTIYF
TRBV7-8,TRBJ2-2,-,TRBD2,TGTGCCAGCAGCTCGCGGGGGCGGGGGGGCCCCAAGAACACCGGGGAGCTGTTTTTT,CASSSRGRGGPKNTGELFF
TRBV4-2,TRBJ1-6,few,-,TGTGCCAGCAGCCAAGAGAGGGGGGATGGTAATTCACCCCTCCACTTT,CASSQERGDGNSPLHF
TRBV7-9,TRBJ1-4,few,-,TGTGCCAGCAGCTCCTTAAAGCGGGCTTCTGGGGGAATTGAAAAACTGTTTTTT,CASSSLKRASGGIEKLFF
TRBV24-1,TRBJ2-3,few,-,TGTGCCACCAGTGATTCGGACAGTAGCTTGTATACGCAGTATTTT,CATSDSDSSLYTQYF
TRBV7-7,TRBJ2-3,-,-,TGTGCCAGCAGCCAGGGACTCCGGGGCACAGATACGCAGTATTTT,CASSQGLRGTDTQYF
TRBV24-1,TRBJ1-2,-,-,TGTGCCACCAGTGACCCCTCGGGGGGGGTTCAGGGCTACACCTTC,CATSDPSGGVQGYTF
TRBV10-3,TRBJ2-7,few,TRBD2,TGTGCCATCAGGACTAGCGGGGGGGTATACGAGCAGTACTTC,CAIRTSGGVYEQYF
TRBV5-1,TRBJ2-3,-,-,TGCGCCAGCAGCTTCTTCAGGGGGGATGGCACAGATACGCAGTATTTT,CASSFFRGDGTDTQYF
TRBV7-2,TRBJ1-6,-,-,TGTGCCAGCAGCTTACTCCGAGGGCGGTCCGAATCACCCCTCCACTTT,CASSLLRGRSESPLHF
TRBV28,TRBJ2-5,few,-,TGTGCCAGCAGTTTCGGGGCTTTCGAAGGAGAGACCCAGTACTTC,CASSFGAFEGETQYF
TRBV20-1,TRBJ2-3,-,-,TGCAGTGCTAGAGAAGGCGGGTACACAGATACGCAGTATTTT,CSAREGGYTDTQYF
TRBV11-2,TRBJ2-2,few,TRBD1,TGTGCCAGCAGTTCGGACAGGGCGCGCACCGGGGAGCTGTTTTTT,CASSSDRARTGELFF
TRBV12-3/TRBV12-4,TRBJ1-2,-,-,TGTGCCAGCAGTTCATCGGGTACTAACTATGGCTACACCTTC,CASSSSGTNYGYTF
TRBV5-1,TRBJ2-1,many,TRBD2,TGCGCCAGCAGCTTAGGACTAGCGAGTTGGAATGAGCAGTTCTTC,CASSLGLASWNEQFF
TRBV19,TRBJ2-1,few,-,TGTGCCAGTAGCCCCGACAGTTACAATGAGCAGTTCTTC,CASSPDSYNEQFF
TRBV4-2,TRBJ1-6,few,-,TGTGCCAGCAGCCAAGTGGAAGGGGAATATTCACCCCTCCACTTT,CASSQVEGEYSPLHF
TRBV20-1,TRBJ2-1,few,-,TGCAGTGCTAGCGGGGCTTACAATGAGCAGTTCTTC,CSASGAYNEQFF
TRBV7-9,TRBJ2-5,few,-,TGTGCCAGCAGCTTAGCTTTTACCCAAGAGACCCAGTACTTC,CASSLAFTQETQYF
TRBV4-1,TRBJ2-1,few,-,TGCGCCAGCAGCCACGAAGGGTTCAATGAGCAGTTCTTC,CASSHEGFNEQFF
TRBV4-3,TRBJ2-3,few,-,TGCGCCAGCAGCCAAGTTCCTAATACGCAGTATTTT,CASSQVPNTQYF
TRBV11-2,TRBJ2-5,few,TRBD2,TGTGCCAGCAGCCGGACTAGCGGGGGGAGGCAGACCCAGTACTTC,CASSRTSGGRQTQYF
TRBV7-9,TRBJ2-7,-,-,TGTGCCAGCAGCTTAGCGCGGGAAGTCCACGAGCAGTACTTC,CASSLAREVHEQYF
TRBV7-8,TRBJ2-3,-,-,TGTGCCAGCAGCTTAGAGATCGGGGGAGATACGCAGTATTTT,CASSLEIGGDTQYF
TRBV12-5,TRBJ2-7,-,TRBD2,TGTGCTAGTGGTCAACTAGCGGGGGCCTACGAGCAGTACTTC,CASGQLAGAYEQYF
TRBV7-2,TRBJ1-5,many,-,TGTGCCAGCAGCTTTGGGGGTGGCCAGCCCCAGCATTTT,CASSFGGGQPQHF
TRBV2,TRBJ1-4,-,-,TGTGCCAGCAGCCGGGAACGGGAAAAACTGTTTTTT,CASSREREKLFF
TRBV10-2,TRBJ2-7,-,TRBD2,TGCGCCAGCAGAAAGGGGCTAGCGGGAACCTACGAGCAGTACTTC,CASRKGLAGTYEQYF
TRBV7-6,TRBJ2-1,many,-,TGTGCCAGCAGCTCCCGGAATGAGCAGTTCTTC,CASSSRNEQFF
TRBV4-1,TRBJ2-1,few,-,TGCGCCAGCAGCCATATGACAGGAGAGATCTACAATGAGCAGTTCTTC,CASSHMTGEIYNEQFF
TRBV7-3,TRBJ2-3,-,TRBD1,TGTGCCAGCAGCTTAGAGGGGGCCACAGATACGCAGTATTTT,CASSLEGATDTQYF
TRBV11-3,TRBJ2-1,few,-,TGTGCCAGCAGCGGAGCCCGGGACGGCCCTCGGAATGAGCAGTTCTTC,CASSGARDGPRNEQFF
TRBV13,TRBJ2-2,-,TRBD2,TGTGCCAGCAGCTTAGGGCTAGCGGTAAACACCGGGGAGCTGTTTTTT,CASSLGLAVNTGELFF
TRBV9,TRBJ1-2,-,TRBD1,TGTGCCAGCAGCCCCCAGACAGGGGACAAAGGCTACACCTTC,CASSPQTGDKGYTF
TRBV2,TRBJ2-3,few,TRBD2,TGTGCCAGCAGGTTTCCGGCGGGGGGGGTTTTTACAGATACGCAGTATTTT,CASRFPAGGVFTDTQYF
TRBV9,TRBJ2-5,-,TRBD1,TGTGCCAGCAGCGGAGACAGGGCTGAGACCCAGTACTTC,CASSGDRAETQYF
TRBV15,TRBJ1-2,many,-,TGTGCCACCAGCAGAGGGACGGAAGATGGCTACACCTTC,CATSRGTEDGYTF
TRBV4-3,TRBJ2-1,-,TRBD2,TGCGCCAGCAGCCTAGGGACTAGCGGAACTAGTGGGAATGAGCAGTTCTTC,CASSLGTSGTSGNEQFF
TRBV4-3,TRBJ1-4,-,-,TGCGCCAGCAGCCCCCGCAGGGCAAGTTCTAATGAAAAACTGTTTTTT,CASSPRRASSNEKLFF
TRBV4-3,TRBJ2-1,many,-,TGCGCCAGCAGCCAAGAGGGGCGCGTAGAGCAGTTCTTC,CASSQEGRVEQFF
TRBV4-2,TRBJ1-5,-,TRBD1,TGTGCCAGCAGCCAAGTGGCAACGACAGGGGGCAATCAGCCCCAGCATTTT,CASSQVATTGGNQPQHF
TRBV3-1,TRBJ2-1,-,TRBD2,TGTGCCAGCAGCCAAGACTGGGGACTAGCGGGGGGTCGTGGTCCCAATGAGCAGTTCTTC,CASSQDWGLAGGRGPNEQFF
TRBV12-3/TRBV12-4,TRBJ2-3,-,TRBD2,TGTGCCAGCAAACCCATGGTGGGGGGGGGGGGCACAGATACGCAGTATTTT,CASKPMVGGGGTDTQYF
TRBV6-5,TRBJ1-2,-,-,TGTGCCAGCAGTTACGATATCGGCGGGGGCTACACCTTC,CASSYDIGGGYTF
TRBV20-1,TRBJ1-6,-,-,TGCAGTGCTAGAGTCCCAGGGACTTTGCCACCCCTCCACTTT,CSARVPGTLPPLHF
TRBV9,TRBJ1-6,-,TRBD1,TGTGCCAGCAGCGTAGGCCAGACAGGGAATAATTCACCCCTCCACTTT,CASSVGQTGNNSPLHF